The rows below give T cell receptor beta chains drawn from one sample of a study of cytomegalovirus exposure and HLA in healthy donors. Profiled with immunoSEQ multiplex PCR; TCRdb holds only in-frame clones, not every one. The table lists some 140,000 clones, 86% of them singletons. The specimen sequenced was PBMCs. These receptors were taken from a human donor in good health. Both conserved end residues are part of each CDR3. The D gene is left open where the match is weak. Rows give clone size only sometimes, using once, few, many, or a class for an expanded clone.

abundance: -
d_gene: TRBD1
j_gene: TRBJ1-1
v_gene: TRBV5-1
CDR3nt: TGCGCCAGCAGAGGACAGGGCATGAACACTGAAGCTTTCTTT
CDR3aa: CASRGQGMNTEAFF

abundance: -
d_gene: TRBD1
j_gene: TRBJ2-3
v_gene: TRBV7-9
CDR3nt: TGTGCCAGCAGCTCCCCCTCGGACAGGGCTGGGATCGATACGCAGTATTTT
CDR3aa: CASSSPSDRAGIDTQYF

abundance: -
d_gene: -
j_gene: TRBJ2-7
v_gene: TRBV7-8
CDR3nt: TGTGCCAGCAGCTTAGGTCCGTTGCGACAGTCTAACAACGAGCAGTACTTC
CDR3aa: CASSLGPLRQSNNEQYF

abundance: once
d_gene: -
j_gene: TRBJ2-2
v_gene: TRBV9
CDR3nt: TGTGCCAGCAGCGTAGGAGGGCCCGGGGAGCTGTTTTTT
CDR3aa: CASSVGGPGELFF

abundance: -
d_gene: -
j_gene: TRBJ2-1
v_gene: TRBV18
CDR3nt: TGTGCCAGCAAATCACTAGGGGGGGACTTAGTGAATGAGCAGTTCTTC
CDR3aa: CASKSLGGDLVNEQFF

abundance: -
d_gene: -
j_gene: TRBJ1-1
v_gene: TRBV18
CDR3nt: TGTGCCAGCTCACCTTATACTCAATCGAACACTGAAGCTTTCTTT
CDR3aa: CASSPYTQSNTEAFF

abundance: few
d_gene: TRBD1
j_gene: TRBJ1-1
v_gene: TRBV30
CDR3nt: TGTGCCTGGAGTGTAGTGCAGGACAGGGGAGAAGCTTTCTTT
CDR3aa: CAWSVVQDRGEAFF

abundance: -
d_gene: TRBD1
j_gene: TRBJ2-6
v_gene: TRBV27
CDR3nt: TGTGCCAGCAGTTCCGTAGGACAGGGTATATCTGGGGCCAACGTCCTGACTTTC
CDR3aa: CASSSVGQGISGANVLTF

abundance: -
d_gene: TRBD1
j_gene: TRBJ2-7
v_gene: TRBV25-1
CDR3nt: TGTGCCAGCAGTGTTAACAGGGGGCCCTACGAGCAGTACTTC
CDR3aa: CASSVNRGPYEQYF

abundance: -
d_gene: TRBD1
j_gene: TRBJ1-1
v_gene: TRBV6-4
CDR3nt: TGTGCCAGCAGTGACACAGACAGGGGTACTGAAGCTTTCTTT
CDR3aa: CASSDTDRGTEAFF